This record looks at one T cell receptor (beta chain) sequence and its context. Its antigen is currently unknown. This CDR3 is also generated by other DNA sequences in the sample. TCRdb's copy holds only in-frame clones and misses some; the assay was immunoSEQ multiplex PCR. The sample consists of a few million clones, just over 90% of them appearing once. Healthy adults negative for HIV, lacking recent acute infections or vaccinations, served as donors. The investigators split CD4+ cells into a CD45RA+ naive subset and a CD45RA-negative memory subset. This sample stems from a study of shared clonotypes between healthy human individuals. Notes on the study in general: Clonotypes that were shared across a handful of donors made up 4.5% to 5% of naive CD4 clonotypes.

The sequenced material came from naive CD4+ T cells sorted from blood. The subset: CD45RA+ positively selected. The source is a man younger than 35 in good health.

This CDR3 reads CASSRTSGSSYNEQFF. CDR3 nucleotides: TGCGCCAGCAGCCGGACTAGCGGTAGCTCCTACAATGAGCAGTTCTTC. This sequence joins TRBV5-1 and TRBJ2-1; 10 nucleotides line up with TRBD2. Germline loops: CDR1 SGHRS, CDR2 YFSETQ. Germline trimming cut 4 bases from V and 0 bases from J; bases unmatched to any gene: 4. CDR3 length equals 16 residues.